This TCR beta chain was identified during a study of T cell responses to AZD1222 COVID-19 vaccine. Sequenced by immunoSEQ multiplex PCR; TCRdb stores in-frame clones only, minus some. The data show about 130,000 clones, 80% to 90% seen once. This clone showed up just once. Its target is unknown. Study results and caveats: Two AZD1222 doses significantly raised spike-specific TCR breadth and depth over controls.

The CDR3 sequence is 13 residues long. Trimming removed 0 bases at V and 1 base at J, with 4 bases between. Per the germline V gene, CDR1 is SGHKS and CDR2 is YYEKEE (reference sequence). Sample: peripheral blood, taken on day 0 of AZD1222 vaccination. This chain uses TRBV5-5 with TRBJ1-1; D remains unclear. The clonotype was recovered from an adult in good health. The CDR3 protein is CASSLAPNTEAFF. CDR3 nucleotide sequence: TGTGCCAGCAGCTTGGCCCCGAACACTGAAGCTTTCTTT.